This TCR beta chain emerged from a study of blood T cells in healthy people across ages. Primed by a sample-barcoded 5' primer and a J-beta primer mix, a second PCR proceeded for about 6 to 11 cycles. Via MiXCR, TCRdb re-called the 5' RACE reads, giving one row per CDR3 protein. The sample lists some 1.4 million distinct CDR3 sequences, around 39% occurring once. CDR3 length: 11 amino acids. The V end lost 0 bases, the J end lost 8 bases, and 2 bases lay between the germline ends. In germline, CDR1 is SNHLY, CDR2 FYNNEI. Every donor contributed around 10 milliliters of peripheral blood by blood draw. The study's findings and limits: The study lacked donor CMV status, which possibly confounded expanded clonotype changes. Comparison with aged donors showed that long-lived donors had more naive CD4+ cells and higher diversity.

Points on this clonotype: Its antigen is not known.

V is TRBV2 and J is TRBJ2-1; no firm D call. Source material: blood. This receptor was obtained from a woman aged 18-29 years in good health. The CDR3 DNA reads TGTGCCAGCAGTGAAGCATATGAGCAGTTCTTC. This sequence encodes CASSEAYEQFF.